The 8 T cell receptor beta chains given below trace back to one sample, sequenced in a study of blood T cell repertoires in COVID-19. Assay: immunoSEQ multiplex PCR; the TCRdb copy retains only in-frame clones and omits some. This sample has 350,000 to 550,000 clones, with about 90% found just once. The specimen sequenced was PBMCs or T cells enriched from blood (not recorded which). The receptor set was obtained from a young woman with acute COVID-19.

This sequence joins TRBV3-1 (or the pseudogene TRBV3-2) and TRBJ2-7; D gene unclear. Germline CDR1 reads LGHDT; CDR2 reads YNNKEL (reference sequence). The CDR3 consists of 12 residues. Trimming cost V 1 base and J 5 bases, with 6 bases left between them. The CDR3 DNA follows: TGTGCCAGCAGCCAAGGTCTCCACGAGCAGTACTTC. Amino acid sequence: CASSQGLHEQYF.

This sequence joins TRBV28 and TRBJ2-3; 9 bases map to TRBD2. Trimming removed 2 bases from V and 9 bases from J; junction bases left unmatched: 15. Germline V gene data show CDR1 as MDHEN and CDR2 as SYDVKM. The CDR3 runs 17 residues. The CDR3 DNA reads TGTGCCAGCAGTTTAGGGTGGCTAGCGGGATCGAAAGACACGCAGTATTTT. This sequence encodes CASSLGWLAGSKDTQYF.

The genes are TRBV16 and TRBJ1-1; D is possibly TRBD1 (5 bases). CDR3 length equals 14 residues. Trimming took off 2 bases at V and 1 base at J, with 8 bases between the two ends. Germline V gene sequence: CDR1 KGHSY, CDR2 FQNENV. CDR3 DNA sequence: TGTGCCAGCAGCCAAAACAGGAGGAACACTGAAGCTTTCTTT. This gives the protein CASSQNRRNTEAFF.

The chain is built from TRBV7-9 and TRBJ1-4, with TRBD1 matching 10 bases. This CDR3 region has 17 residues. From germline, CDR1 is SEHNR and CDR2 FQNEAQ (reference sequence). Trimming at V came to 4 bases and at J to 5 bases, leaving 10 bases not matched to a gene. CDR3 nucleotide sequence: TGTGCCAGCAGCTCCACGGACAGGGGGGATCCGAATGAAAAACTGTTTTTT. Protein: CASSSTDRGDPNEKLFF.

The rearrangement links TRBV28 to TRBJ1-4, with D maybe TRBD1 (5 bases). The V end was cut by 5 bases, the J end by 0 bases, with 13 bases between. This CDR3 spans 16 amino acids. Germline CDR1 and CDR2: MDHEN and SYDVKM. Here the CDR3 DNA reads TGTGCCAGCAGTCTAGACAGTGGGGCAACTAATGAAAAACTGTTTTTT. It yields the protein CASSLDSGATNEKLFF.

V usage is TRBV19 and J usage is TRBJ1-2, with 9 nucleotides matching TRBD1. The CDR3 has 13 residues. Trimming took 4 bases from V and 5 from J; bases not matched to a gene: 2. Germline CDR1 is LNHDA and CDR2 is SQIVND (reference sequence). CDR3 in DNA: TGTGCCAGTAGTACCGGACAGGGGTATGGCTACACCTTC. It is translated as CASSTGQGYGYTF.

The genes are TRBV28 and TRBJ2-7; TRBD1 matches 7 bases. This CDR3 has 13 residues. From germline, CDR1 is MDHEN and CDR2 SYDVKM. V trimming: 3 bases; J trimming: 4 bases; junction bases outside the gene matches: 3. CDR3 bases: TGTGCCAGCAGTTTTGCGACAGGGTACGAGCAGTACTTC. It specifies CASSFATGYEQYF.

The genes are TRBV4-1 and TRBJ1-6; TRBD1 matches 7 bases. This CDR3 region has 17 residues. V lost 8 bases and J lost 13; bases outside the gene matches: 23. The germline gives CDR1 MGHRA, CDR2 YSYEKL. CDR3 protein: CASARGNRGAVDRPLHF. The CDR3 coding sequence is TGCGCCAGCGCCCGGGGAAACAGGGGCGCAGTGGACAGGCCCCTCCACTTT.